This T cell receptor beta chain was captured in a study of cytomegalovirus exposure and HLA in healthy donors (dated by TCRdb to the late 2010s). Study-wide context: An earlier analysis of approximately 640 of the donors reported about 290 Gb of sequence data and 120 million or so unique TCR beta sequences from 150 million to 200 million T cells. An early release that covered fewer than 750 HLA-typed donors contained about 290 gigabases of sequencing data and tens of millions of unique TCR sequences. Of the roughly 400 genotyped donors, approximately 80% fell in the genetic ancestry cluster associated with self-reported Caucasian donors. The study was designed to test whether signatures of past pathogen exposure could be identified by cataloging public T cell receptors. The T cell repertoires of 666 subjects were profiled by immunosequencing and related to cytomegalovirus serostatus. In addition to the first cohort of about 650 subjects, a separate validation cohort of 120 different subjects was used. High-throughput TCR immunosequencing, statistical association of individual TCRs with disease status, and machine learning were combined to predict cytomegalovirus infection status. In a later analysis, previously published TCR beta repertoires from several hundred donors were re-analyzed and high-resolution HLA genotyping was added so that TCR occurrence patterns could be studied. Rather than drawing on any new phenotypic data, the later analysis identified candidate immune exposures from TCR beta sequences and the way those sequences occurred across donors. An earlier analysis of 587 of the donors used high-throughput TCR beta sequencing to judge whether each TCR beta V gene segment behaved as functional or pseudogenic. Donor age, sex, ethnicity and CMV serostatus were compiled alongside the repertoire data. A later genetic analysis took genome-wide SNP genotypes for about 55% of the 666 donors and used that subset as a discovery cohort. Every discovery cohort repertoire had been produced on one sequencing platform. Both class I and class II loci were covered by HLA typing, at four-digit resolution. The number of typed donors differed by locus: about 620-630 for A, B, C, DRB1 and DQB1; some 500 for DQA1; around 610 for DPA1; and roughly 470 for DPB1. Because of strong linkage in the cohort, roughly five DR-DQ haplotypes were treated as single units for association and clustering. Across roughly 420 genotyped donors of the cohort, an average of approximately 200,000 unique TCR beta nucleotide sequences per donor were sequenced, and approximately 17% of those sequences were non-productive. The full study reports these points: In a later genetic analysis, a missense DCLRE1C variant was associated with V-gene and J-gene trimming of TCR beta chains, and the association was replicated in an independent cohort. In vitro tests confirmed that three of the cytomegalovirus-associated TCR beta chains recognize cytomegalovirus antigens. The sequencing pipeline was judged likely to have produced a cluster of highly shared sequence variants as a technical artifact. When HLA alleles, especially DR and DQ, strongly co-occurred, TCR associations were difficult to assign to individual alleles. Only TCR beta chains were sequenced in this cohort, and the absence of alpha or paired-chain data limited detectable features. In a later analysis, HLA-associated TCR beta chains were found to be more clonally expanded and to have lower generation probabilities than equally common non-associated chains. Because HLA typing was missing for some donors at each locus, association tests included only the typed subset. In a later genetic analysis, fewer N-insertions in productive TCRs were reported among donors in an Asian-associated ancestry cluster than the 666-donor mean. The 87-base-pair reads could not distinguish some IMGT-functional V segments, including TRBV6-2 and TRBV6-3, so those segments were excluded. It was suggested by the authors that the approach could potentially be generalized to other disease states and immunological phenotypes. Most CMV-associated TCR beta chains appeared to be HLA-restricted in a later analysis, and the HLA associations seemed to be driven largely by CMV exposure. Most TCR sequences were observed very rarely across donors, whereas some public TCRs were present in many individuals. Several of the top co-occurrence clusters appeared to be linked to parvovirus B19, influenza, CMV and Epstein-Barr virus, according to a later analysis. In a later analysis, the rate of TCR association differed among HLA loci, with DRB1 alleles having the most associated TCRs and HLA-C alleles having the fewest. Roughly uniform sequencing depth across donors was assumed in presence/absence analyses, although this assumption may not hold. For the cohort, immune exposure information was limited to CMV serostatus. Correlated functional status among segregating V segments might be attributable to linkage disequilibrium, but an unknown experimental factor could not be ruled out. The classifier was reported to diagnose cytomegalovirus status with high specificity and sensitivity in both the original cohort and the validation cohort. Broadly in line with IMGT annotations, most TCR beta V segments showed up in productive rearrangements about 90% or about 30% of the time in an earlier analysis of 587 of the donors. Because counts were too low, seventeen rarely observed V segments, including chromosome 9 orphons, were excluded from the earlier analysis of several hundred of the donors. A further reported finding was that TCR beta sequences accurately predicted the HLA-A and HLA-B alleles for most subjects in the first cohort. A total of about 180 TCR beta chains were listed by the study as associated with cytomegalovirus. Specific HLA alleles were associated with 15,000 to 20,000 TCR beta sequences at a false discovery rate of 0.05 in a later analysis.

A word on this clone: Its antigen has not been determined.

The cohort comprised some 700 healthy bone marrow donors. Cohort members were all nominally healthy when sampled, although unrecorded immune exposures were likely present. The donor tested CMV seronegative and was one of the 352 seronegative cohort members. A peripheral blood sample was provided by each donor, and peripheral blood mononuclear cells were used for TCR beta sequencing. The Qiagen DNeasy Blood Extraction Kit was used to extract genomic DNA from the blood cell samples. The method behind the library was the immunoSEQ multiplex PCR assay. The multiplex PCR relied on a mix of 60 forward primers for TCR Vbeta segments and 13 reverse primers for TCR Jbeta segments. The CDR3 region of rearranged TCR beta genes was amplified from genomic DNA by a multiplex PCR assay. Amplified TCR beta libraries were sequenced as 87-base-pair reads on the Illumina HiSeq System. The authors processed their data as follows. In a later analysis, about 80 million unique TCR beta chains were counted across the approximately 620 repertoires, and approximately 11 million of these chains were shared by at least two donors. Raw reads were error-corrected and collapsed into unique sequences with a nearest-neighbor algorithm that merged closely related sequences to remove PCR and sequencing errors. Alignment of CDR3 sequences to IMGT reference sequences was used to assign V, D and J gene segments. For a sequence to be retained, a match of at least six nucleotides was required to both a V gene segment and a J gene segment. Rearrangements were called productive when the CDR3 lacked stop codons and stayed in frame with V and J; all others were non-productive. CDR3 was defined by IMGT convention, running from the second conserved V-encoded cysteine to the conserved J-encoded phenylalanine. The earlier analysis of 500 to 750 of the donors excluded any sequence lacking an unambiguous match to a single V gene segment. An earlier analysis of 450 to 650 of the donors called V segments functional above 56.7% productive rearrangements and segregating when the between-donor standard deviation exceeded 5%. A statistical classification framework was developed to diagnose cytomegalovirus status using the catalog of TCR beta chain sequences. In a later analysis, V and J genes were assigned by comparing TCR nucleotide sequences against IMGT/GENE-DB human TR gene sequences. Using the TCRdist pipeline, a later analysis assigned CDR3 sequences along with most-parsimonious VDJ recombination scenarios. A later analysis defined each TCR beta chain by its CDR3 amino acid sequence plus V-gene family, and excluded reads lacking a unique V-gene family. To address suspected cross-contamination and a sequencing artifact, a later analysis removed over 500 highly shared, low-generation-probability nucleotide sequences. For each public chain, a later analysis derived a clonal expansion index from normalized ranks of inferred template counts within each repertoire. In a later analysis, generation probabilities were computed with a VDJ recombination model fitted to out-of-frame rearrangements, and the resulting probabilities were checked against IGoR. Hypergeometric tests were used in a later analysis to score TCR-TCR, TCR-HLA and TCR-CMV co-occurrence, with a repertoire-size bias correction applied to the TCR pairs. False discovery rates were estimated in a later analysis by permuting HLA or CMV assignments 20 times. In a later analysis, co-occurring TCRs were grouped using DBSCAN, and TCRdist sequence similarity was added for clustering within HLA-allele-positive subsets. Co-occurrence clustering excluded repertoires with fewer than 30,000 or more than 120,000 public chains, plus five with anomalous nucleotide sharing. Drawn from immuneACCESS, this table holds only the in-frame rearrangements with V and J called that TCRdb kept. Clones are partly lost; checked studies trace under half to an unresolved V gene and leave the rest unexplained. The V and J calls and clone size come from that table; D and trimming were worked out from the DNA. This sample's table contains approximately 92,000 clones. Roughly 3.4% of the sample comes from the top ten.

Per the germline V gene, SGDLS is the CDR1 and YYNGEE is the CDR2. The CDR3, from cysteine to phenylalanine, totals 15 residues. CDR3 DNA is the only sequence kept; it has 45 bases, read in frame from the first base. Trimming removed 6 bases from V and 3 bases from J, leaving 17 bases between the germline ends. The chain was built from TRBV9 and TRBJ2-3, and possibly TRBD2, on 6 matching bases. The receptor comes from a woman between 25 and 40 years old in good health and CMV-seronegative. Sequences were obtained from PBMCs. The sequenced DNA is TGTGCCAGCACATGGGGCCAGGAGGGGACAGATACGCAGTATTTT. This codes for CASTWGQEGTDTQYF.